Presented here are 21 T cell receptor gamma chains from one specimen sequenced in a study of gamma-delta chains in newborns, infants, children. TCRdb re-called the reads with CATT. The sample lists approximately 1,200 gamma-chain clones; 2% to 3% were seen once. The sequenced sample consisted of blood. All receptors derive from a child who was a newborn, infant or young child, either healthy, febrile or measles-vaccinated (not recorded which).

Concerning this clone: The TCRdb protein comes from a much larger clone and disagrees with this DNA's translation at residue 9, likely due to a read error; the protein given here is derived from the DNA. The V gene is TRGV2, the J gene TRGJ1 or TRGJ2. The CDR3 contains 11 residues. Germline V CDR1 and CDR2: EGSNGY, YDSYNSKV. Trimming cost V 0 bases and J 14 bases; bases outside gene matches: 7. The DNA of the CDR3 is TGTGCCACCTGGGACGGGCTCGTGGAACTCTTT. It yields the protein CATWDGLVELF.

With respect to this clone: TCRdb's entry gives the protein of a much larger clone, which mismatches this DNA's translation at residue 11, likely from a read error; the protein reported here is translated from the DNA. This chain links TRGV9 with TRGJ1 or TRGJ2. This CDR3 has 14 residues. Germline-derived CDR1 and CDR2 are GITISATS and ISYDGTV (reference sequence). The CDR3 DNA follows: TGTGCCTTGTGGGAGGTCCCGATTCGGTATAGGAAACTCTTT. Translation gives CALWEVPIRYRKLF.

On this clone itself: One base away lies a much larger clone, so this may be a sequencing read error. Here the CDR3 reads CALWAVPGELGKKIKVF. The CDR3 DNA reads as TGTGCCTTGTGGGCGGTGCCTGGAGAGTTGGGCAAAAAAATCAAGGTATTT. The V and J genes are TRGV9 and TRGJP. The germline V gene encodes CDR1 GITISATS and CDR2 ISYDGTV (reference sequence). The CDR3 consists of 17 residues.

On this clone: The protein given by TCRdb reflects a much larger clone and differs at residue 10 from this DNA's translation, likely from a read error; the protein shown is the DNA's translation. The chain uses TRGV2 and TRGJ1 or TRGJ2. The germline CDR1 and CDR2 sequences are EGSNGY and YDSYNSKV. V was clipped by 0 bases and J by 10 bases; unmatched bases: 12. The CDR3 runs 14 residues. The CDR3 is CATWDGLNRRKKLF. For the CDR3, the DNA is TGTGCCACCTGGGACGGGCTGAATCGGAGGAAGAAACTCTTT.

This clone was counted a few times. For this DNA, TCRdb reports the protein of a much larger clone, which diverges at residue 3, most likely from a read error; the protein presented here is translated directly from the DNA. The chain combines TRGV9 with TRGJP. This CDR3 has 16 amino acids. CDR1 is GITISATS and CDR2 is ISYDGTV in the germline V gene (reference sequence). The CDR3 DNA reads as TGTGCCATGTGGGACGTTAAAGAGTTGGGCAAAAAAATCAAGGTATTT. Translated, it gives CAMWDVKELGKKIKVF.

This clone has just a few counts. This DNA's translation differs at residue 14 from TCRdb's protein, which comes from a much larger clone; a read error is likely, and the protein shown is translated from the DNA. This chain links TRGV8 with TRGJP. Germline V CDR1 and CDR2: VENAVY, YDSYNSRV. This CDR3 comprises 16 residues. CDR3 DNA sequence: TGTGCCACCTGGGCCCAGCAAGAGTTGGGCAAAAAAATCGAGGTATTT. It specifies CATWAQQELGKKIEVF.

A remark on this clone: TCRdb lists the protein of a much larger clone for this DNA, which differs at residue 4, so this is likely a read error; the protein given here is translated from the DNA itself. As DNA, the CDR3 is TGTGCCACCCGGGATATACCTTATTATAAGAAACTCTTT. It translates to CATRDIPYYKKLF. The V gene is TRGV8, the J gene TRGJ1 or TRGJ2. The CDR3 runs to 13 residues. Germline CDR1 VENAVY, CDR2 YDSYNSRV.

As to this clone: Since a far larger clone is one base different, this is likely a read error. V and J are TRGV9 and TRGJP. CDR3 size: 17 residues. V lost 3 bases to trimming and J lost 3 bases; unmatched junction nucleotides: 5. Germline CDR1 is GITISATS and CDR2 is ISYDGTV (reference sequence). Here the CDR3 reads CALWEKKQELGKKIKVF. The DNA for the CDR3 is TGTGCCTTGTGGGAGAAAAAGCAAGAGTTGGGCAAAAAAATCAAGGTATTT.

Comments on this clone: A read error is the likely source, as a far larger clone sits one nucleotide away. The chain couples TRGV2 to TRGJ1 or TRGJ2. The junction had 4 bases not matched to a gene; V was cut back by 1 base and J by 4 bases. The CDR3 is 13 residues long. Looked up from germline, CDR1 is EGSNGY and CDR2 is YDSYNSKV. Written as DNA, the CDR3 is TGTGCCACCTGGGACGGACCGTATTATAAGAAACTCTTT. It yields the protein CATWDGPYYKKLF.

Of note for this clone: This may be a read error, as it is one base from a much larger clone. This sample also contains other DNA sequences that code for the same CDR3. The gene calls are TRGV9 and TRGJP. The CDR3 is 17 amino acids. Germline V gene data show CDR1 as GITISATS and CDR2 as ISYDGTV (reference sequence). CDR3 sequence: CALWEVTRELGKKIKVF. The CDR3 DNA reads TGTGCCTTGTGGGAGGTGACGCGGGAGTTGGGTAAAAAAATCAAGGTATTT.

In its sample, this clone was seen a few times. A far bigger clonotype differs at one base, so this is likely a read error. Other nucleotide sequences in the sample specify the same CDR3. DNA of the CDR3: TGTGCCTTATGGGAGGATGAGTTGGGCAAAAAAATCAAGGTATTT. Translation: CALWEDELGKKIKVF. This rearrangement joins TRGV9 to TRGJP. The germline V gene encodes CDR1 GITISATS and CDR2 ISYDGTV (reference sequence). The CDR3 extends over 15 amino acids.

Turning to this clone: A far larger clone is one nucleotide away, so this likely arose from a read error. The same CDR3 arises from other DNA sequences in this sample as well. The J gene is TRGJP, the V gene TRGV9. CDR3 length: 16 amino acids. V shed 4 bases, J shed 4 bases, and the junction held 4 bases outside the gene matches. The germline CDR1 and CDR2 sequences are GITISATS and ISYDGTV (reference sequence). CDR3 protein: CALWDFQELGKKIKVF. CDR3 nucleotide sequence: TGTGCCTTGTGGGACTTTCAAGAGTTGGGCAAAAAAATCAAGGTATTT.

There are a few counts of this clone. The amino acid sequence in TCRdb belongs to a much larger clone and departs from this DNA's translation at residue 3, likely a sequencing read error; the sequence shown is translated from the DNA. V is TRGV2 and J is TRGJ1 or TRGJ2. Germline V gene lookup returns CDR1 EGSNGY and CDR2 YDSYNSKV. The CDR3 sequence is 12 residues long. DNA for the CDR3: TGTGCCGCCTGGGACAGGGATTATAAGAAACTCTTT. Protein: CAAWDRDYKKLF.

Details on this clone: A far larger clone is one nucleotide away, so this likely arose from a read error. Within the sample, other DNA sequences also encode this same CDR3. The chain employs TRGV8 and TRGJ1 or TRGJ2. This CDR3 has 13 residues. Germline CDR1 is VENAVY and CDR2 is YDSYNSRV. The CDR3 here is CATWDIPYYKKLF. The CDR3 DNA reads TGTGCCACCTGGGATATACCTTATTATAAGAAACTTTTT.

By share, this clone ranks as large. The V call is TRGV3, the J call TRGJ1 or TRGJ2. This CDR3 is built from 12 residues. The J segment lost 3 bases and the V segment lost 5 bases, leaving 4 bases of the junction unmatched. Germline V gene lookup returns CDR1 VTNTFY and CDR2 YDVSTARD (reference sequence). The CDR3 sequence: CATWGTYYKKLF. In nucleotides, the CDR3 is TGTGCCACCTGGGGAACTTATTATAAGAAACTCTTT.

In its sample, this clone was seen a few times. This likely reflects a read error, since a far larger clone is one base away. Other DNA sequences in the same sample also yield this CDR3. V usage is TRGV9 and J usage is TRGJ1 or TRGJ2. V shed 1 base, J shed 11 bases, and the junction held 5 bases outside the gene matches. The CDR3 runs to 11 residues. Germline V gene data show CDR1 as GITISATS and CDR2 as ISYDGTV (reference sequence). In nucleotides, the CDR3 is TGTGCCTTGTGGGAGGTACATGAGAAACTCTTT. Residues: CALWEVHEKLF.

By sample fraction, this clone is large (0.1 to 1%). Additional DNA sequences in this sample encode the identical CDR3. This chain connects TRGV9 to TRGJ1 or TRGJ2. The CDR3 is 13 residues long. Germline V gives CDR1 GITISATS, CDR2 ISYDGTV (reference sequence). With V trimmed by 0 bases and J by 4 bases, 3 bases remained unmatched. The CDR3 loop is CALWEVRYYKKLF. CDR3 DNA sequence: TGTGCCTTGTGGGAGGTGAGGTATTATAAGAAACTCTTT.

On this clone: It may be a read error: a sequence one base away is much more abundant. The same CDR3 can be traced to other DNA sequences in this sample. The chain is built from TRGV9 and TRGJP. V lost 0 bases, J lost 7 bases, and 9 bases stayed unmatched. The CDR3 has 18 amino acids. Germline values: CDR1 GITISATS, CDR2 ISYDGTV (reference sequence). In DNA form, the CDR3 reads TGTGCCTTGTGGGAGGTGCCCCTGCAGGAGTTGGGCAAAAAAATCAAGGTATTT. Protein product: CALWEVPLQELGKKIKVF.

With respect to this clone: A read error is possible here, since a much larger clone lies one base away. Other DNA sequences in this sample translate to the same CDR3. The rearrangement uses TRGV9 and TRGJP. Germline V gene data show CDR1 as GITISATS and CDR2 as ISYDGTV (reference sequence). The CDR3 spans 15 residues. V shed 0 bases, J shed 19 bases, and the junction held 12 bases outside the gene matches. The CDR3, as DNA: TGTGCCTTGTGGGAGGTGCGGGGTAGGGAGAAAATCAAGGTATTT. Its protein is CALWEVRGREKIKVF.

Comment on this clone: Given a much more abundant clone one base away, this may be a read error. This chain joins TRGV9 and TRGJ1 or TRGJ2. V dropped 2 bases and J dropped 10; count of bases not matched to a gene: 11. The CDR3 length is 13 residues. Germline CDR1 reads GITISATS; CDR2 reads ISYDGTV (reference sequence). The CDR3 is CALWEAARYKKLF. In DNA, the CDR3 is TGTGCCTTGTGGGAGGCCGCTAGGTACAAGAAACTCTTT.

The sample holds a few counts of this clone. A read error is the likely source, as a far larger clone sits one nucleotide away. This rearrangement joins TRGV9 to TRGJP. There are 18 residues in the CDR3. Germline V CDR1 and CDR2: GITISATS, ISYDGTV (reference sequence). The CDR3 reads CALWEVQDQELGKKIRVF. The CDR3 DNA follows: TGTGCCTTGTGGGAGGTGCAGGATCAAGAGTTGGGCAAAAAAATCAGGGTATTT.